This is a list of T cell receptor beta chains from one sample in a study of tumor-infiltrating lymphocytes in primary liver carcinoma. TCRdb reprocessed the multiplex PCR reads with MiXCR, giving one entry per CDR3 protein. The sample consists of 120,000 or so distinct CDR3 sequences, around 62% of them appearing once. The sample taken for sequencing was liver tumor tissue from sampling region 1. The receptor set was obtained from a woman aged 55-69 years with primary liver carcinoma and hepatitis B virus infection. Both conserved end residues are part of each CDR3. A D gene is named only where the DNA matches it firmly. A clone size is listed for some rows: how often the clone was seen (once, few, many), or a class if it is expanded.

>TRBJ1-4|.|TRBV10-3|.
TGTGCCATCAGTGAGTCGACAGGAACTAGCACTAACGAAGAACTGTTTTTT
CAISESTGTSTNEELFF
>TRBJ1-2|TRBD1|TRBV13|few
TGTGCCAGCAGCTCCTTAAGACAGGGGGTGGGCTATGGCTACACCTTC
CASSSLRQGVGYGYTF
>TRBJ2-1|.|TRBV7-8|.
TGTGCCAGCAGCCCCAGGAGACTATCCTGTTACAATGAGCAGTTCTTC
CASSPRRLSCYNEQFF
>TRBJ2-5|.|TRBV11-3|.
TGTACCAGCAGCTTAGATGGGTGCCAAGAGACCCAGTACTTC
CTSSLDGCQETQYF
>TRBJ2-1|.|TRBV12-3/TRBV12-4|.
TGTGCCTGCTTGGTAGCGCGACCAAATGAGCAGTTCTTC
CACLVARPNEQFF
>TRBJ2-7|.|TRBV28|many
TGTGCCAGCAGTTCAACGGCTACCTACGAGCAGTACTTC
CASSSTATYEQYF
>TRBJ2-1|.|TRBV25-1|once
TGTGCCTGCAGTGAATTTAGCGGAGGGACCTACACTGAGCAGTTCTTC
CACSEFSGGTYTEQFF
>TRBJ2-7|TRBD2|TRBV7-9|.
TGTGCCAGCAGCTTACCGACTAGCGGGAGCGACGAGCAGTACTTC
CASSLPTSGSDEQYF
>TRBJ1-4|.|TRBV6-5|few
TGTGCCGGCAGTTACTCGGGCCCAAGGAGTGAAAAACTGTTTTTT
CAGSYSGPRSEKLFF
>TRBJ1-1|.|TRBV11-3|.
TGTGCCAGTCGCAAAGGGTACACTGAAGCTTTCTTT
CASRKGYTEAFF
>TRBJ2-3|TRBD1|TRBV11-1|.
TGTGCCAGCCGCCTCCGGGACAGGAGGTCAGATACGCGGTATTTT
CASRLRDRRSDTRYF